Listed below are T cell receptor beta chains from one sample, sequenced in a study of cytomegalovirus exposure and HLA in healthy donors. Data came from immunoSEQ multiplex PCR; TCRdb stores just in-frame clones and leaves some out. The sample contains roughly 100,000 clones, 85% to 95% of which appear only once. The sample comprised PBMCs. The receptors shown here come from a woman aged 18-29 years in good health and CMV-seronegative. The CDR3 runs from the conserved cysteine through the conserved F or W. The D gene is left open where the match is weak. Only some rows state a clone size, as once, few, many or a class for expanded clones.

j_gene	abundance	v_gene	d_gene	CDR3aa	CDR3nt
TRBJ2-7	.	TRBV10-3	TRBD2	CAIRTSGSSYEQYF	TGTGCCATCAGAACTAGCGGGAGTTCCTACGAGCAGTACTTC
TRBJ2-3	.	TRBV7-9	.	CASSSWRQVFTDTQYF	TGTGCCAGCAGCTCCTGGCGACAGGTATTCACAGATACGCAGTATTTT
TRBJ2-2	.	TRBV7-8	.	CASSLRGTLVTGELFF	TGTGCCAGCAGCTTAAGGGGGACACTAGTCACCGGGGAGCTGTTTTTT
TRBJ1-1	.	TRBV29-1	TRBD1	CSVQGQGVRDTEAFF	TGCAGCGTTCAGGGACAGGGAGTGAGGGACACTGAAGCTTTCTTT
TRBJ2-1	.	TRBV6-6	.	CASQGGNEQFF	TGTGCCAGTCAAGGGGGCAATGAGCAGTTCTTC
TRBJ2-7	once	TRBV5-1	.	CASSRGLEQYF	TGCGCCAGTAGCAGGGGTCTCGAGCAGTACTTC
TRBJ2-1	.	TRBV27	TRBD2	CASSIQGGGAYEQFF	TGTGCCAGCAGTATACAGGGCGGGGGGGCGTATGAGCAGTTCTTC
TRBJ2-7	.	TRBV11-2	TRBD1	CASSLFGRGSREQYF	TGTGCCAGCAGCTTATTCGGCAGGGGGTCCAGGGAGCAGTACTTC
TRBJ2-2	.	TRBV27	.	CASSLNTGELFF	TGTGCCAGCAGTCTAAACACCGGGGAGCTGTTTTTT
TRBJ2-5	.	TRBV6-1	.	CASSERWRVETQYF	TGTGCCAGCAGTGAACGGTGGAGGGTAGAGACCCAGTACTTC
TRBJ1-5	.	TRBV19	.	CASSTGGPRPQHF	TGTGCCAGTAGTACGGGAGGTCCTAGGCCCCAGCATTTT
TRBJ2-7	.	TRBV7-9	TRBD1	CASSPNVRDSDYEQYF	TGTGCCAGCAGCCCTAACGTCCGGGACAGTGACTACGAGCAGTACTTC
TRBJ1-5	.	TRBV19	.	CASSTTGSQPQHF	TGTGCCAGTAGTACAACGGGGAGTCAGCCCCAGCATTTT
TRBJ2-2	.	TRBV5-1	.	CASSWTANGELFF	TGCGCCAGCAGCTGGACAGCTAACGGGGAGCTGTTTTTT
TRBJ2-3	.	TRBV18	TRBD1	CASSLGQGAGGTDTQYF	TGTGCCAGCTCACTAGGACAGGGGGCCGGCGGCACAGATACGCAGTATTTT
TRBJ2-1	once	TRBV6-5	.	CASSYSTGLEFF	TGTGCCAGCAGTTACTCGACGGGACTGGAGTTCTTC
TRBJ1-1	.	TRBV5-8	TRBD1	CASSLLGSGTGKGAFF	TGTGCCAGCAGCTTATTGGGATCCGGGACAGGGAAGGGAGCTTTCTTT
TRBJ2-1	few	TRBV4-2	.	CASSQVRQGDNEQFF	TGTGCCAGCAGCCAAGTCAGGCAAGGGGACAATGAGCAGTTCTTC
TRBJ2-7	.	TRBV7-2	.	CASSSTPGDFYEQYF	TGTGCCAGCAGCAGCACGCCGGGGGATTTCTACGAGCAGTACTTC
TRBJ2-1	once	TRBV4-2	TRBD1	CASSQGRDRTYNEQFF	TGTGCCAGCAGCCAAGGTCGGGACAGGACATACAATGAGCAGTTCTTC
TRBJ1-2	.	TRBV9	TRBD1	CASSVSQGADYGYTF	TGTGCCAGCAGCGTATCTCAGGGGGCGGACTATGGCTACACCTTC
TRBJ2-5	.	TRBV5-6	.	CASSLMGLQETQYF	TGTGCCAGCAGCTTGATGGGGCTCCAAGAGACCCAGTACTTC
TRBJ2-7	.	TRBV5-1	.	CASSLAGSGAYEQYF	TGCGCCAGCAGCTTGGCCGGGAGCGGAGCCTACGAGCAGTACTTC
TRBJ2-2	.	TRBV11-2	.	CASSLDPEEMTGELFF	TGTGCCAGCAGCTTAGATCCAGAGGAGATGACCGGGGAGCTGTTTTTT
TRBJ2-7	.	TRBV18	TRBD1	CASSPDRVTMYEQYF	TGTGCCAGCTCACCCGACAGGGTCACCATGTACGAGCAGTACTTC
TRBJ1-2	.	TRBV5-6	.	CASSLIGVANYGYTF	TGTGCCAGCAGCTTGATTGGAGTGGCGAACTATGGCTACACCTTC
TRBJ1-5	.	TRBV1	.	CTSSQESVLNQPQHF	TGCACCAGCAGCCAAGAATCGGTCCTAAATCAGCCCCAGCATTTT